This TCR beta chain appears in the sequencing data of a study of blood T cells in healthy people across ages. A second about 6 to 12 cycle PCR used barcoded and J-beta primers. Using its own MiXCR run on the 5' RACE reads, TCRdb lists one record per CDR3 protein. The sample contains about 760,000 distinct CDR3 sequences, 25% of which appear only once. As to this clonotype: Its target is unknown.

CDR1 and CDR2 from the germline V gene are SEHNR and FQNEAQ (reference sequence). Deletions cut 8 bases from V and 3 bases from J, with 19 bases between. This CDR3 has 15 residues. General observations from the study: Higher diversity, along with more naive CD4+ cells, distinguished long-lived donors from aged donors. Samples with more naive T cells showed higher observed beta diversity.

These same records also appear under a second study, on T cells of mothers and their children. That paper notes: Addition of sample barcodes and 2-4 random nucleotides occurred through the M1S primer of the second PCR.

This clonotype was obtained from a boy aged 5 to 17 in good health. Material for sequencing was blood. The chain links TRBV7-9 to TRBJ1-1; D remains ambiguous. Here the CDR3 reads CASSPGWLAYTEAFF. DNA for the CDR3: TGTGCCAGCTCGCCCGGATGGCTGGCTTACACTGAAGCTTTCTTT. Based on the CDR3 plus reference TRBV7-9 and TRBJ1-1, the full variable domain is DTGVSQNPRHKITKRGQNVTFRCDPISEHNRLYWYRQTLGQGPEFLTYFQNEAQLEKSRLLSDRFSAERPKGSFSTLEIQRTEQGDSAMYLCASSPGWLAYTEAFFGQGTRLTVV.